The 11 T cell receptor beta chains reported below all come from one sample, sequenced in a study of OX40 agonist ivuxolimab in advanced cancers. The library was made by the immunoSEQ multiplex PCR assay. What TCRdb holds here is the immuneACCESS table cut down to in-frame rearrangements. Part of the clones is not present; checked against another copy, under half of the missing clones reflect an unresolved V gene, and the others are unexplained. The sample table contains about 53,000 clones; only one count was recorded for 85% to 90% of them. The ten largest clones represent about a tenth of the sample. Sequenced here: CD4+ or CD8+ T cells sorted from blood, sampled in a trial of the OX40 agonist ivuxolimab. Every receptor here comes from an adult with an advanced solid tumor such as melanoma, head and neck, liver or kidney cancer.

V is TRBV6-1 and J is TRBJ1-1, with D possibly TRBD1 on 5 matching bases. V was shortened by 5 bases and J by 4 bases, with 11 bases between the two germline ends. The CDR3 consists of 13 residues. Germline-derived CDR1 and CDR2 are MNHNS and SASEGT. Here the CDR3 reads CASSFGGGTEAFF. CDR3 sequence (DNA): TGTGCCAGCAGTTTCGGGGGTGGCACTGAAGCTTTCTTT.

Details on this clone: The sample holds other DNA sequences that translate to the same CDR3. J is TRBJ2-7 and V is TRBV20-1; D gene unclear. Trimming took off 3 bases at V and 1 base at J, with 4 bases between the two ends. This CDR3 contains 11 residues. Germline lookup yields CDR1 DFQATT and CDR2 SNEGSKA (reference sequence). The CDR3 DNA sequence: TGCAGTGCTAGGGGGTCCTACGAGCAGTACTTC. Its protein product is CSARGSYEQYF.

Here the CDR3 DNA reads TGTGCCAGCAGCTTGGAGAGTCCCACCGGGGAGCTGTTTTTT. Protein: CASSLESPTGELFF. The rearrangement links TRBV5-4 to TRBJ2-2; unclear D gene. The germline V gene has CDR1 SGHNT and CDR2 YYREEE (reference sequence). This CDR3 is built from 14 residues. The ends were cut back, 0 bases at V and 4 bases at J, with 7 bases in the middle.

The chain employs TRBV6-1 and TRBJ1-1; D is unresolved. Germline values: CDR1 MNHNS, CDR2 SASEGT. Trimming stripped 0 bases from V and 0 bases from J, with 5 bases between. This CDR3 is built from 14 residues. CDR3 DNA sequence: TGTGCCAGCAGTGAAGCGCTAGTGAACACTGAAGCTTTCTTT. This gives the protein CASSEALVNTEAFF.

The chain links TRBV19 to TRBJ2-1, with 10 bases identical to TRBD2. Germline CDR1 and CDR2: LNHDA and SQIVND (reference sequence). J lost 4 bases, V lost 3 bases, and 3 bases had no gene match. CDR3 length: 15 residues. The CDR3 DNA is TGTGCCAGTAGTATTGGACTAGCGGCGTACAATGAGCAGTTCTTC. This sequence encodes CASSIGLAAYNEQFF.

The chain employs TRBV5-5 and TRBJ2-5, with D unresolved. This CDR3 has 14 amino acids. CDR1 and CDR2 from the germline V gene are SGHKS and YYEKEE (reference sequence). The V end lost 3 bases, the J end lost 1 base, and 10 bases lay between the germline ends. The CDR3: CASSSRQTQETQYF. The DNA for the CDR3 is TGTGCCAGCAGCTCCCGGCAGACCCAAGAGACCCAGTACTTC.

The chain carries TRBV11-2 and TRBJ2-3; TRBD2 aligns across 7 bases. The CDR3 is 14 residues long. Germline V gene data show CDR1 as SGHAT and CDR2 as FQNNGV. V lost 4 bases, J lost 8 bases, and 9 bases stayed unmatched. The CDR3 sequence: CASSSGRAGATQYF. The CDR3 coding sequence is TGTGCCAGCAGCTCAGGGAGGGCCGGGGCTACGCAGTATTTT.

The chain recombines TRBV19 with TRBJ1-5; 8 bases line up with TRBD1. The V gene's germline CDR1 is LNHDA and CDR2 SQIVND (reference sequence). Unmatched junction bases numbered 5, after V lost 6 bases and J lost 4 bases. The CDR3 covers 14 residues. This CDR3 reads CASSETGGNQPQHF. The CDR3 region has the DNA TGTGCCAGTAGCGAAACAGGGGGTAATCAGCCCCAGCATTTT.

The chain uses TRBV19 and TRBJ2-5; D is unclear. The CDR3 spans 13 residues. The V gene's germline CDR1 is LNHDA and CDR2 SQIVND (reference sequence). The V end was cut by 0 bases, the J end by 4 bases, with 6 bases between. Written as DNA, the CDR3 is TGTGCCAGTAGTATAGATGATTTAGAGACCCAGTACTTC. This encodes CASSIDDLETQYF.

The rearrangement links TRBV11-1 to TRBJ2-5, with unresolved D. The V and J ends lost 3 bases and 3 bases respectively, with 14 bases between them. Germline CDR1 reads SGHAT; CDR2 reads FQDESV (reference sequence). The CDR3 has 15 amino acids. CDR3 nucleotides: TGTGCCAGCAGCTTGAGCCGGACGTCAGAAGAGACCCAGTACTTC. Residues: CASSLSRTSEETQYF.

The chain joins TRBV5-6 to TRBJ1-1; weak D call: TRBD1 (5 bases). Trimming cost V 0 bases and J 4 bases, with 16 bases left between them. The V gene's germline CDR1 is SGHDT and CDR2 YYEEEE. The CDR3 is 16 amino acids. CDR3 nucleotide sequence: TGTGCCAGCAGCTTGGGTGGGGCTTTGGGGATCACTGAAGCTTTCTTT. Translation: CASSLGGALGITEAFF.